Listed here is a single T cell receptor (beta chain). The sample holds other DNA sequences that translate to the same CDR3. The CDR3 has 16 amino acids. The trim removed 2 bases at V and 0 bases at J, leaving 4 bases unmatched. Germline assignment: CDR1 SGHTA and CDR2 FQGNSA. The sample is drawn from a study of shared clonotypes between healthy human individuals. Generated by immunoSEQ multiplex PCR, the TCRdb table keeps only in-frame clones and is missing some. Among about 1,500,000 clones, around 97% were seen once, and the ten largest hold approximately 1%. The authors divided CD4+ cells into CD45RA+ naive and CD45RA-negative memory subsets.

The chain employs TRBV7-2 and TRBJ2-7, with TRBD2 identical over 10 bases. The clonotype comes from a young man in good health. The sample taken for sequencing was naive CD4+ T cells sorted from blood. Specified subset: CD45RA+ positively selected. DNA for the CDR3: TGTGCCAGCAGCTTAAGGACTAGCGGAAGCTCCTACGAGCAGTACTTC. It translates to CASSLRTSGSSYEQYF.